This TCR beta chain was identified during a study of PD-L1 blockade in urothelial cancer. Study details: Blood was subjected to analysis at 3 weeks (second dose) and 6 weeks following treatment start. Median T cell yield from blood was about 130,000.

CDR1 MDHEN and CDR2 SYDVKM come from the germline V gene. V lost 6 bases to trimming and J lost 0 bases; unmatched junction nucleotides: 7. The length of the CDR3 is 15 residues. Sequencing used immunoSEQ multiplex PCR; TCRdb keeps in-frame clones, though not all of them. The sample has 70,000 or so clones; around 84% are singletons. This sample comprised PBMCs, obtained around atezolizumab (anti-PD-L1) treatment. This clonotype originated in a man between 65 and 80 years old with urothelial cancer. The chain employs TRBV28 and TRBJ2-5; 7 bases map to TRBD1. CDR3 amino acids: CASRLPTGNQETQYF. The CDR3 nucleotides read TGTGCCAGCAGATTACCGACAGGGAACCAAGAGACCCAGTACTTC.